This TCR beta chain emerged from a study of blood T cell repertoires in COVID-19. In the original workflow: Cell counts per sample came from amplifying reference gene primers. The data were produced by immunoSEQ multiplex PCR, yet TCRdb's version contains in-frame clones alone and is incomplete. The V and J calls and clone size come from that table; D and trimming were worked out from the DNA. The sample has some 320,000 clones; roughly 86% are singletons. Germline CDR1 and CDR2: LNHDA and SQIVND (reference sequence). Trimming stripped 5 bases from V and 0 bases from J, with 7 bases between. CDR3 length: 14 amino acids. Followed longitudinally, the Seattle patients had been enrolled during active infection.

This rearrangement joins TRBV19 to TRBJ2-2; D not resolved. This clonotype was sampled from a woman aged 25 to 45 with COVID-19, enrolled during active disease. The specimen sequenced was peripheral blood. The CDR3 coding sequence is TGTGCCAGTAGTCCCCCATCGAACACCGGGGAGCTGTTTTTT. Translated, it gives CASSPPSNTGELFF.